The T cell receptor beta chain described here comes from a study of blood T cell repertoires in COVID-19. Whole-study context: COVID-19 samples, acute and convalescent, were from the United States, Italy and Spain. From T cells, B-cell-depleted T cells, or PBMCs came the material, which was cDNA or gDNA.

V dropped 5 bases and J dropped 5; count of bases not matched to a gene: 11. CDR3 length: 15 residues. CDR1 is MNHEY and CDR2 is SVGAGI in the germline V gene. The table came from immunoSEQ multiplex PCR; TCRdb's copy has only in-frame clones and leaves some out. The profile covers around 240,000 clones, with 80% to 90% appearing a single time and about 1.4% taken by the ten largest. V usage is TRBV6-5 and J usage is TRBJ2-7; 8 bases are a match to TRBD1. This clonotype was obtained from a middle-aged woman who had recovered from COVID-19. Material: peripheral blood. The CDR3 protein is CASSIQGAWLDEQYF. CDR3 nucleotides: TGTGCCAGCAGTATCCAGGGGGCATGGTTAGACGAGCAGTACTTC.